Sequencing of this T cell receptor beta chain was carried out in a study of T cells in Graves' hyperthyroidism and ophthalmopathy (dated by TCRdb to between 2018 and 2021). General notes on the study: Peripheral blood samples were taken at initial diagnosis, before any treatment was given. The 85 to 100 discovery patients were randomly split 7:3 into training and test sets. TCR V-J signatures able to tell the groups apart were searched for in a discovery cohort of approximately 95 patients, of whom roughly 42 had Graves' ophthalmopathy and about 60 had stable Graves' hyperthyroidism. In addition, the study compared T-cell repertoires in thyroid tissue and in blood from five to seven Graves' hyperthyroidism patients. An independent validation cohort of under 20 hyperthyroidism patients and roughly 16 patients who later progressed to ophthalmopathy tested prospective prediction of ophthalmopathy. The paper reports TCR Vbeta CDR3 sequencing of 140 or so peripheral blood samples: some 41 ophthalmopathy, fewer than 80 hyperthyroidism and 17 progressor patients. After sampling, hyperthyroidism patients received methimazole starting at 30 mg daily, and ophthalmopathy patients received high-dose intravenous methylprednisolone.

For this clonotype: No cognate antigen has been identified for it. This may come from a read error, since a much larger clone is one base off.

The TCR beta CDR3 regions were amplified from the RNA transcripts. The first round of RT-PCR for the TCR CDR3 was performed with the HTBI primer set and the Qiagen OneStep RT-PCR kit. A second multiplex PCR round built the libraries, followed by size selection and purification. Sequencing of the libraries was done on an Illumina HiSeq2000 using paired-end 100 bp reads. On the study's bioinformatics: SOAPnuke was used to process the raw data, removing reads that contained adapters or uncalled bases, had a mean Phred below 15, or lacked an exact match to the constant primer or identifier. COPE v1.2.5 was used to merge the high-quality paired reads, and each unique nucleotide sequence was defined as a clonotype. MiTCR v1.1 was used to align the clonotypes against IMGT TRBV, TRBD and TRBJ reference segments. The analysis was restricted to V-J combinations with a frequency above 0.0001, which together covered 99% to 99.2% of the repertoires. The TCS score was defined as F50 (clonal expansion) divided by E x V (chaos), with BLOSUM62-based TCRdist calculated between CDR3 peptides within each V-J. Welch's t-statistics and random forest reduced roughly 540 V-J features to around 14, which were used in a naive Bayes classifier (R e1071). The public reads were run again by TCRdb, first through fastp at Q25 and then through MiXCR, and only productive beta chains were kept. Rows are combined by CDR3 protein, so each entry shows the most common genes and DNA. TCRdb, not the authors, supplied the V and J calls. This sample comprises over 550,000 distinct CDR3 sequences, approximately 15% of them detected only once. The ten largest clones take up more than 15% of the sample.

General study outcomes and caveats: In validation, the model predicted progression to ophthalmopathy with 65% to 71% sensitivity and approximately 72% specificity, a median of 6.5 months before onset. No statistical method was used to fix the sample size in advance, and group allocation was not hidden from the investigators. In cross-validation, a model built on a 13 V-J signature told ophthalmopathy apart from stable hyperthyroidism with under 90% sensitivity and around 81% specificity, and in testing the same model reached 80%/75%. Most expanded thyroid clonotypes (frequency above 0.001) were also found in blood, which suggests that blood repertoires may mirror thyroid immune responses.

A patient counted as having stable Graves' hyperthyroidism if no progression to ophthalmopathy occurred over 18 months of follow-up. Hyperthyroidism patients were newly diagnosed, with disease duration under 2 months, and aged 18 to 65 years. Exclusion was applied to patients with uncontrolled infections, other autoimmune diseases, pregnancy or lactation. Diagnoses relied on clinical symptoms, serum thyroxine and TRAb, thyroid ultrasound and orbital computed tomography. PBMCs were isolated from roughly 10 ml of fresh peripheral blood by Ficoll-Paque density gradient centrifugation. Trizol reagent was used to extract total RNA, and RNA quality was then checked on an Agilent 2100 Bioanalyzer. The receptor was isolated from a woman aged 18-30 years with Graves' hyperthyroidism. Sequenced sample: blood.

CDR3 protein: CACSPGLKQGQYF. DNA sequence: TGTGCCTGCAGCCCCGGTCTGAAACAGGGGCAGTACTTC. The sequence is built from TRBV7-8 and TRBJ2-7; tentative D gene TRBD1, with 6 bases matching. The CDR1 and CDR2 encoded by the germline V gene are SGHVS and FQNEAQ. The cysteine opens and the phenylalanine closes a CDR3 of 13 amino acids. Left in the record is the CDR3 DNA by itself, 39 bases read in frame from the first base.